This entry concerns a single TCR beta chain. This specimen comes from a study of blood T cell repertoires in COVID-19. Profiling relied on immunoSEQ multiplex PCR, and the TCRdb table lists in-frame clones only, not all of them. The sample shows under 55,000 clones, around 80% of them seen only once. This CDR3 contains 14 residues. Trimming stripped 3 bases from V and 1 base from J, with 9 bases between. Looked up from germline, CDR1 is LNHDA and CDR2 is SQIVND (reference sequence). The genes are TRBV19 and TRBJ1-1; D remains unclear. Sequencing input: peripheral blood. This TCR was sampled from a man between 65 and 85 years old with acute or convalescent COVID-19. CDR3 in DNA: TGTGCCAGTAGTATCCGGGAAAGGAACACTGAAGCTTTCTTT. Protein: CASSIRERNTEAFF.